The rows below give T cell receptor beta chains drawn from one sample of a study of cytomegalovirus exposure and HLA in healthy donors. Sequencing used immunoSEQ multiplex PCR; TCRdb keeps in-frame clones, though not all of them. There are about 130,000 clones in the sample, with 2% held by the top ten. The sample consisted of PBMCs. All receptors derive from a woman aged 55 to 70 in good health and CMV-seronegative. CDR3s include the opening cysteine and the closing phenylalanine or tryptophan. Fields, in order: D gene, V gene, CDR3 length, J gene, CDR3 protein, CDR3 DNA. The D gene is left open where the match is weak.

d_gene: .
v_gene: TRBV2
len: 11
j_gene: TRBJ1-4
CDR3aa: CASREGEKLFF
CDR3nt: TGTGCCAGCAGGGAGGGTGAAAAACTGTTTTTT

d_gene: .
v_gene: TRBV28
len: 14
j_gene: TRBJ2-7
CDR3aa: CASSLSTSSYEQYF
CDR3nt: TGTGCCAGCAGTTTGAGTACTAGCTCCTACGAGCAGTACTTC

d_gene: .
v_gene: TRBV7-9
len: 12
j_gene: TRBJ1-1
CDR3aa: CASSPRSAEAFF
CDR3nt: TGTGCCAGCAGCCCTCGTAGTGCTGAAGCTTTCTTT

d_gene: .
v_gene: TRBV13
len: 13
j_gene: TRBJ2-1
CDR3aa: CASSYQGGNEQFF
CDR3nt: TGTGCCAGCAGCTACCAGGGAGGTAATGAGCAGTTCTTC

d_gene: .
v_gene: TRBV29-1
len: 13
j_gene: TRBJ2-7
CDR3aa: CSVTTGSSYEQYF
CDR3nt: TGCAGCGTCACCACCGGGAGCTCCTACGAGCAGTACTTC

d_gene: .
v_gene: TRBV28
len: 13
j_gene: TRBJ1-2
CDR3aa: CASSLGGVNGYTF
CDR3nt: TGTGCCAGCAGTTTAGGAGGCGTTAATGGCTACACCTTC

d_gene: TRBD2
v_gene: TRBV4-2
len: 16
j_gene: TRBJ2-3
CDR3aa: CASSQEAGGWPDTQYF
CDR3nt: TGTGCCAGCAGCCAAGAGGCGGGAGGTTGGCCAGATACGCAGTATTTT

d_gene: .
v_gene: TRBV21-1
len: 15
j_gene: TRBJ2-3
CDR3aa: CASSAQSGGPDTQYF
CDR3nt: TGTGCCAGCAGCGCCCAATCGGGGGGCCCAGATACGCAGTATTTT

d_gene: TRBD2
v_gene: TRBV5-6
len: 14
j_gene: TRBJ2-3
CDR3aa: CASSPGGGPDTQYF
CDR3nt: TGTGCCAGCAGCCCCGGGGGAGGGCCGGATACGCAGTATTTT

d_gene: .
v_gene: TRBV5-1
len: 14
j_gene: TRBJ1-3
CDR3aa: CASSPVASGNTIYF
CDR3nt: TGCGCCAGCAGCCCCGTGGCCTCTGGAAACACCATATATTTT

d_gene: TRBD2
v_gene: TRBV4-2
len: 18
j_gene: TRBJ2-1
CDR3aa: CASSPASGTSGPYNEQFF
CDR3nt: TGTGCCAGCAGCCCCGCCTCCGGGACTAGCGGGCCCTACAATGAGCAGTTCTTC

d_gene: .
v_gene: TRBV6-1
len: 14
j_gene: TRBJ1-5
CDR3aa: CASTPGYSNQPQHF
CDR3nt: TGTGCCAGCACCCCGGGTTATAGCAATCAGCCCCAGCATTTT

d_gene: .
v_gene: TRBV28
len: 11
j_gene: TRBJ2-1
CDR3aa: CASSPINEQFF
CDR3nt: TGTGCCAGCAGTCCTATAAATGAGCAGTTCTTC

d_gene: .
v_gene: TRBV6-1
len: 14
j_gene: TRBJ1-1
CDR3aa: CASSDEGLNTEAFF
CDR3nt: TGTGCCAGCAGTGACGAGGGCTTGAACACTGAAGCTTTCTTT

d_gene: TRBD1
v_gene: TRBV18
len: 11
j_gene: TRBJ1-1
CDR3aa: CASSPDRGAFF
CDR3nt: TGTGCCAGCTCACCCGACAGGGGAGCTTTCTTT

d_gene: TRBD2
v_gene: TRBV9
len: 16
j_gene: TRBJ2-1
CDR3aa: CASSVGTSGGAHEQFF
CDR3nt: TGTGCCAGCAGCGTAGGGACTAGCGGGGGGGCCCATGAGCAGTTCTTC

d_gene: .
v_gene: TRBV28
len: 14
j_gene: TRBJ2-7
CDR3aa: CASSDGQGSYEQYF
CDR3nt: TGTGCCAGCAGCGACGGCCAGGGTTCCTACGAGCAGTACTTC

d_gene: .
v_gene: TRBV5-1
len: 17
j_gene: TRBJ2-7
CDR3aa: CASSPPSAGLWSYEQYF
CDR3nt: TGCGCCAGCAGCCCGCCTTCGGCGGGGTTGTGGTCCTACGAGCAGTACTTC

d_gene: .
v_gene: TRBV2
len: 12
j_gene: TRBJ2-7
CDR3aa: CASSDRAYEQYF
CDR3nt: TGTGCCAGCAGTGATCGAGCCTACGAGCAGTACTTC

d_gene: TRBD1
v_gene: TRBV6-6
len: 16
j_gene: TRBJ1-5
CDR3aa: CASRYRQGEGNQPQHF
CDR3nt: TGTGCCAGCAGATATCGACAGGGAGAGGGGAATCAGCCCCAGCATTTT

d_gene: TRBD2
v_gene: TRBV5-1
len: 15
j_gene: TRBJ2-5
CDR3aa: CASSLVSGSGETQYF
CDR3nt: TGCGCCAGCAGCTTGGTTAGCGGGAGTGGTGAGACCCAGTACTTC

d_gene: TRBD2
v_gene: TRBV19
len: 17
j_gene: TRBJ2-1
CDR3aa: CASSSSTSGREYNEQFF
CDR3nt: TGTGCCAGTAGTTCCTCGACTAGCGGGAGAGAATACAATGAGCAGTTCTTC

d_gene: TRBD2
v_gene: TRBV4-1
len: 19
j_gene: TRBJ2-1
CDR3aa: CASSQDFSPGLAAYNEQFF
CDR3nt: TGCGCCAGCAGCCAAGATTTTTCGCCGGGACTAGCGGCCTACAATGAGCAGTTCTTC

d_gene: TRBD2
v_gene: TRBV5-1
len: 14
j_gene: TRBJ2-1
CDR3aa: CASSSGLARDEQFF
CDR3nt: TGCGCCAGCAGCTCGGGACTAGCGCGGGATGAGCAGTTCTTC

d_gene: .
v_gene: TRBV2
len: 15
j_gene: TRBJ2-5
CDR3aa: CASGMGGGLQETQYF
CDR3nt: TGTGCCAGCGGAATGGGAGGGGGGCTCCAAGAGACCCAGTACTTC

d_gene: .
v_gene: TRBV7-9
len: 14
j_gene: TRBJ1-2
CDR3aa: CASSAGTPLYGYTF
CDR3nt: TGTGCCAGCAGCGCAGGGACACCACTATATGGCTACACCTTC